This passage covers 21 T cell receptor beta chains from one sample sequenced in a study of blood T cell repertoires in COVID-19. Method: immunoSEQ multiplex PCR; TCRdb's copy keeps in-frame clones and lacks some. The data show some 140,000 clones, 88% seen once. Sequencing was performed on peripheral blood. The receptor source for this set is a man aged 65 to 79 with active COVID-19.

The CDR3 nucleotides are TGTGCCAGCCAAAAGGGCCTAGCCTACACCGGGGAGCTGTTTTTT. Residues: CASQKGLAYTGELFF. The chain carries TRBV3-1 (or the pseudogene TRBV3-2) and TRBJ2-2; D is possibly TRBD2 (5 bases). Germline loops: CDR1 LGHDT, CDR2 YNNKEL (reference sequence). The CDR3 runs to 15 residues. Trimming cost V 8 bases and J 3 bases, with 16 bases left between them.

The chain is built from TRBV7-9 and TRBJ1-5; 7 bases match TRBD1. The ends lost 3 bases at V and 4 bases at J; junction bases unmatched: 6. The CDR3 has 15 residues. CDR1 and CDR2 from the germline V gene are SEHNR and FQNEAQ (reference sequence). CDR3 in amino acids: CASSLGDSGNQPQHF. The DNA for the CDR3 is TGTGCCAGCAGCTTGGGGGACAGTGGGAATCAGCCCCAGCATTTT. Filled out from reference TRBV7-9 and TRBJ1-5, the complete variable domain reads DTGVSQNPRHKITKRGQNVTFRCDPISEHNRLYWYRQTLGQGPEFLTYFQNEAQLEKSRLLSDRFSAERPKGSFSTLEIQRTEQGDSAMYLCASSLGDSGNQPQHFGDGTRLSIL.

The chain couples TRBV10-3 to TRBJ2-2; 12 bases are shared with TRBD2. Germline V CDR1 and CDR2: ENHRY, SYGVKD. The CDR3 runs 17 residues. V lost 6 bases to trimming and J lost 3 bases; unmatched junction nucleotides: 8. The DNA for the CDR3 is TGTGCCATCAGCTTATTACTAGCGGGAGGTGACACCGGGGAGCTGTTTTTT. Translation: CAISLLLAGGDTGELFF.

This chain joins TRBV11-1 and TRBJ2-5; 9 bases fit TRBD1. The junction had 11 bases not matched to a gene; V was cut back by 4 bases and J by 5 bases. This CDR3 is 16 amino acids long. CDR1 and CDR2 (germline): SGHAT, FQDESV (reference sequence). CDR3 bases: TGTGCCAGCAGCTCGCCGGGACAGGGAAGGAGGGAGACCCAGTACTTC. Its translation: CASSSPGQGRRETQYF.

The chain employs TRBV7-2 and TRBJ2-7; perhaps TRBD1 as D (6 bases). Germline V CDR1 and CDR2: SGHTA, FQGNSA. CDR3 length: 14 residues. Trimming took 1 base from V and 4 from J, leaving 11 bases between them. The CDR3 DNA is TGTGCCAGCAGCTTAGAAGGGGGTAGGTACGAGCAGTACTTC. Its protein is CASSLEGGRYEQYF.

This clone was picked up one time. The rearrangement links TRBV27 to TRBJ1-2; TRBD1 aligns across 7 bases. J was trimmed by 4 bases and V by 6 bases; bases with no gene match: 11. The CDR3 totals 15 residues. Germline V lookup: CDR1 MNHEY, CDR2 SMNVEV (reference sequence). The CDR3 nucleotides are TGTGCCAGCAGCCAGACACAGGGGCCCACCTATGGCTACACCTTC. Translating gives CASSQTQGPTYGYTF.

This chain connects TRBV15 to TRBJ2-5, with TRBD1 identical over 8 bases. V was pared by 1 base and J by 0 bases, with 1 base of the junction left unmatched. There are 15 residues in the CDR3. Germline assignment: CDR1 LNHNV and CDR2 YYDKDF (reference sequence). The CDR3: CATSRGTGNQETQYF. In DNA form, the CDR3 reads TGTGCCACCAGCAGAGGGACAGGGAACCAAGAGACCCAGTACTTC.

This clone was recorded only once. The chain is built from TRBV4-1 and TRBJ2-3; D is uncertain. Germline assignment: CDR1 MGHRA and CDR2 YSYEKL. Trimming stripped 6 bases from V and 1 base from J, with 8 bases between. This CDR3 region has 13 residues. CDR3: CASSLERTDTQYF. The DNA of the CDR3 is TGCGCCAGCAGTCTGGAGCGCACAGATACGCAGTATTTT.

V gene TRBV19 combines with J gene TRBJ1-2; D gene ambiguous. Germline-derived CDR1 and CDR2 are LNHDA and SQIVND (reference sequence). This CDR3 comprises 12 residues. Trimming stripped 5 bases from V and 7 bases from J, with 11 bases between. This chain's CDR3 is CASSGREGGYTF. As DNA, the CDR3 is TGTGCCAGTAGTGGCCGGGAAGGTGGCTACACCTTC.

This rearrangement joins TRBV2 to TRBJ2-2; 8 positions agree with TRBD1. The trim removed 11 bases at V and 7 bases at J, leaving 6 bases unmatched. Looked up from germline, CDR1 is SNHLY and CDR2 is FYNNEI. The CDR3 is 12 amino acids. CDR3 residues: CAGDRGNGELFF. For the CDR3, the DNA is TGTGCCGGTGACAGGGGAAACGGGGAGCTGTTTTTT.

This clone has just a few counts. This sequence joins TRBV2 and TRBJ2-2, with D tentatively TRBD1 (8 bases). V dropped 6 bases and J dropped 4 bases, with 15 bases sitting between them. This CDR3 has 15 amino acids. CDR1 and CDR2 from the germline V gene are SNHLY and FYNNEI. The CDR3 protein is CASRRTGRATGELFF. The CDR3 DNA reads as TGTGCCAGCAGGCGGACAGGGAGGGCCACCGGGGAGCTGTTTTTT.

This chain connects TRBV30 to TRBJ2-7, with D unclear. This CDR3 region has 11 residues. The germline gives CDR1 GTSNPN, CDR2 SVGIG (reference sequence). V was shortened by 3 bases and J by 0 bases, with 3 bases between the two germline ends. CDR3 bases: TGTGCCTGGAGCCTCTCCTACGAGCAGTACTTC. Translation gives CAWSLSYEQYF.

The CDR3 sequence: CASSLGGGSYEQYF. CDR3 coding DNA: TGCGCCAGCAGCTTGGGAGGAGGGTCCTACGAGCAGTACTTC. This chain connects TRBV5-1 to TRBJ2-7; D might be TRBD2 (6 bases). The CDR3 contains 14 residues. V was clipped by 0 bases and J by 1 base, with 8 bases between them. Germline V gene sequence: CDR1 SGHRS, CDR2 YFSETQ. The entire variable domain, with the rest obtained from reference TRBV5-1 and TRBJ2-7, is as follows: KAGVTQTPRYLIKTRGQQVTLSCSPISGHRSVSWYQQTPGQGLQFLFEYFSETQRNKGNFPGRFSGRQFSNSRSEMNVSTLELGDSALYLCASSLGGGSYEQYFGPGTRLTVT.

The chain carries TRBV28 and TRBJ1-5, with TRBD1 identical over 9 bases. Germline values: CDR1 MDHEN, CDR2 SYDVKM. This CDR3 contains 14 residues. Written as DNA, the CDR3 is TGTGCGAAACACGGGACAGGGTATAATCAGCCCCAGCATTTT. Encoded protein: CAKHGTGYNQPQHF.

The CDR3 DNA follows: TGTGCCACCAGCGCGCGGAAGCGGGAGCGGGGAGAGACCCAGTACTTC. This codes for CATSARKRERGETQYF. The chain joins TRBV15 to TRBJ2-5; 8 bases map to TRBD2. Germline V gene lookup returns CDR1 LNHNV and CDR2 YYDKDF (reference sequence). CDR3 size: 16 residues. Trimming took 5 bases from V and 4 from J; bases not matched to a gene: 12. Full variable domain (missing parts from reference TRBV15 and TRBJ2-5): DAMVIQNPRYQVTQFGKPVTLSCSQTLNHNVMYWYQQKSSQAPKLLFHYYDKDFNNEADTPDNFQSRRPNTSFCFLDIRSPGLGDTAMYLCATSARKRERGETQYFGPGTRLLVL.

J is TRBJ1-2 and V is TRBV6-5; D remains ambiguous. Germline CDR1 and CDR2: MNHEY and SVGAGI. There are 13 residues in the CDR3. Trimming removed 5 bases from V and 4 bases from J, with 11 bases in between. CDR3 residues: CASSPRIIYGYTF. The CDR3 DNA reads TGTGCCAGCAGTCCCAGGATCATCTATGGCTACACCTTC.

The rearrangement uses TRBV7-9 and TRBJ2-1; 13 bases match TRBD2. V was clipped by 5 bases and J by 5 bases; unmatched bases: 6. The CDR3 consists of 16 residues. Germline CDR1 reads SEHNR; CDR2 reads FQNEAQ (reference sequence). The CDR3: CASSPRGTSGNNEQFF. DNA of the CDR3: TGTGCCAGCAGCCCAAGGGGGACTAGCGGGAACAATGAGCAGTTCTTC.

In this sample, this clone turned up a few times. The chain recombines TRBV24-1 with TRBJ2-3; TRBD2 agrees at 8 bases. V gave up 2 bases and J gave up 4 bases; unmatched junction bases: 10. The CDR3 has 17 amino acids. In germline, CDR1 is KGHDR, CDR2 SFDVKD. As DNA, the CDR3 is TGTGCCACCAGTGATTCGGGAGCGGGAGTGGGCCCAGATACGCAGTATTTT. Translating it yields CATSDSGAGVGPDTQYF.

The chain is built from TRBV4-2 and TRBJ2-7; 7 bases fit TRBD1. The V and J ends lost 3 bases and 2 bases, in that order; junction bases with no gene match: 4. The CDR3 contains 14 residues. CDR1 LGHNA and CDR2 YNFKEQ come from the germline V gene. DNA of the CDR3: TGTGCCAGCAGCCAGATCGGGACAGCCTACGAGCAGTACTTC. Its translation: CASSQIGTAYEQYF.

CDR3 loop: CASSLTGGWTEAFF. CDR3 DNA: TGCGCCAGCAGCTTGACGGGGGGATGGACTGAAGCTTTCTTT. The chain joins TRBV5-1 to TRBJ1-1, with a tentative D call TRBD1 (5 bases). Germline values: CDR1 SGHRS, CDR2 YFSETQ. The length of the CDR3 is 14 residues. V gave up 1 base and J gave up 5 bases, with 12 bases separating them.

The V call is TRBV12-3 or TRBV12-4, the J call TRBJ1-2; TRBD1 aligns across 9 bases. This CDR3 region has 13 residues. V dropped 6 bases and J dropped 4; count of bases not matched to a gene: 3. CDR3 sequence: CASRGQGFYGYTF. The CDR3 DNA follows: TGTGCCAGCAGGGGACAGGGATTCTATGGCTACACCTTC.